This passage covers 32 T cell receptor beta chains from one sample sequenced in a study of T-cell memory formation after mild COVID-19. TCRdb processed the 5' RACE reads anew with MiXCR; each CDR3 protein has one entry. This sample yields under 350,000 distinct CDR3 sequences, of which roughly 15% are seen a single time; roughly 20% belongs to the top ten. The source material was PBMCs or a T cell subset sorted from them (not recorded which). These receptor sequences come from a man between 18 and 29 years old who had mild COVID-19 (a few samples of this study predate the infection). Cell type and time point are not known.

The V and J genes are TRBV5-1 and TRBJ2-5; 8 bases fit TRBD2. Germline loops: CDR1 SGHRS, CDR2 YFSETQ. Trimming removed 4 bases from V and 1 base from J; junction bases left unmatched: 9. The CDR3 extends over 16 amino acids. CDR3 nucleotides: TGCGCCAGCAGCCCGTTATTGGCGGGGGGCCAAGAGACCCAGTACTTC. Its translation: CASSPLLAGGQETQYF.

In DNA, the CDR3 is TGTGCCAGCAGATTCCCAGCCGCGTCTTATGGCTACACCTTC. This gives the protein CASRFPAASYGYTF. The chain has TRBV6-2 or TRBV6-3 and TRBJ1-2; D gene unclear. In germline, CDR1 is MNHEY, CDR2 SVGEGT. V was trimmed by 6 bases and J by 5 bases, leaving 16 bases between them. CDR3 length equals 14 residues.

This chain's CDR3 is CASSLGGQLNEKLFF. In DNA form, the CDR3 reads TGCGCCAGCAGCCTAGGGGGACAGCTGAATGAAAAACTGTTTTTT. This sequence joins TRBV5-1 and TRBJ1-4, with 7 positions matching TRBD1. With 4 bases clipped from V and 5 bases from J, the junction kept 8 bases outside the gene matches. Germline V gene sequence: CDR1 SGHRS, CDR2 YFSETQ. The CDR3 sequence is 15 residues long.

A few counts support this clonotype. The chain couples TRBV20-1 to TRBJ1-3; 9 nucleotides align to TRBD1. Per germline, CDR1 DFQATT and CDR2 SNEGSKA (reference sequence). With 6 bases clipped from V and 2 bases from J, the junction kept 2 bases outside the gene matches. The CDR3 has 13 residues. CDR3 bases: TGCAGTGCGAGGACAGGGGCTGGAAACACCATATATTTT. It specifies CSARTGAGNTIYF.

CDR3 sequence (DNA): TGTGCCAGCTCCATGGGCGGGGGAATCTACAATGAGCAGTTCTTC. It yields the protein CASSMGGGIYNEQFF. The chain is built from TRBV12-3 or TRBV12-4 and TRBJ2-1; 7 bases fit TRBD2. The CDR3 is 15 residues long. Losses at the gene ends were 8 bases for V and 3 bases for J; bases not matched to a gene: 10.

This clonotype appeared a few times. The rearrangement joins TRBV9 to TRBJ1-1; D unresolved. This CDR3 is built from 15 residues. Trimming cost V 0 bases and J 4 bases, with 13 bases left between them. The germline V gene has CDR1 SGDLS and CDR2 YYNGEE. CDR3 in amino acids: CASSVEGRFGTEAFF. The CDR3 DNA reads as TGTGCCAGCAGCGTAGAAGGAAGATTTGGCACTGAAGCTTTCTTT.

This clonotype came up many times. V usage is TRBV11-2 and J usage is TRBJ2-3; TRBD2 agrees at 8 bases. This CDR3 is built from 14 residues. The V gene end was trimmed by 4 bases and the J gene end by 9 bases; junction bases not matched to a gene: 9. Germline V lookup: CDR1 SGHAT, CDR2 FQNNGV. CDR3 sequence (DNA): TGTGCCAGCAGCTATACTAGCGGCGGGACCACGCAGTATTTT. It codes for CASSYTSGGTTQYF.

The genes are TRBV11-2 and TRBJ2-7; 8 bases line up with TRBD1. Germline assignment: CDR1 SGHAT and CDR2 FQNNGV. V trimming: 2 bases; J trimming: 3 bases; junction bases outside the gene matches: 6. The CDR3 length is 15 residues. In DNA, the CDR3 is TGTGCCAGCAGCTTACTCCCGGGACAGGTCTACGAGCAGTACTTC. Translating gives CASSLLPGQVYEQYF.

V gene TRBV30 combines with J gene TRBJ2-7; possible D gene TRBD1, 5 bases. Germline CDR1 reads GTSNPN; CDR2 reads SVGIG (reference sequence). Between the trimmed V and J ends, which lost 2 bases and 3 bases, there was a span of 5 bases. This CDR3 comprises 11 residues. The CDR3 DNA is TGTGCCTGGAGTAGGGGCTACGAGCAGTACTTC. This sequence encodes CAWSRGYEQYF.

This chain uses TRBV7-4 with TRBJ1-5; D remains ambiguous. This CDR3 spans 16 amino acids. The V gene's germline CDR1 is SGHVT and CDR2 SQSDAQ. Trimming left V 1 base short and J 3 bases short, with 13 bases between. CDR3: CASSLEQNKANQPQHF. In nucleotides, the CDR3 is TGTGCCAGCAGCTTAGAGCAGAATAAGGCCAATCAGCCCCAGCATTTT.

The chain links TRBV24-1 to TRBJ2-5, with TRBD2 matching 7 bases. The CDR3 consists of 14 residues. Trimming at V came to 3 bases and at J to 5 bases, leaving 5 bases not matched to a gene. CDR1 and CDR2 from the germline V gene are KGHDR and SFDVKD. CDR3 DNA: TGTGCCACCAGTGATCAGCGGGGTTGGGAGACCCAGTACTTC. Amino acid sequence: CATSDQRGWETQYF.

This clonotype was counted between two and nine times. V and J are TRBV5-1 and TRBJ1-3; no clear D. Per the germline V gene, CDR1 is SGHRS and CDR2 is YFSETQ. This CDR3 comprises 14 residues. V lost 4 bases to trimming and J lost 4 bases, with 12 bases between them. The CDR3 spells CASSPLSRGNTIYF. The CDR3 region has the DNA TGCGCCAGCAGCCCACTGAGTCGGGGAAACACCATATATTTT.

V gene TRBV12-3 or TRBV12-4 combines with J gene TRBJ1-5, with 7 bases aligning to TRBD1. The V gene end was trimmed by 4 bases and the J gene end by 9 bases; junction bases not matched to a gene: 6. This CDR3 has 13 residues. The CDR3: CASSWTGLGPQHF. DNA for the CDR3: TGTGCCAGCAGTTGGACAGGCCTGGGGCCCCAGCATTTT.

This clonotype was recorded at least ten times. The CDR3 sequence is CASSSGREPDTQYF. The CDR3 nucleotides read TGCGCCAGCAGCTCGGGACGGGAGCCAGATACGCAGTATTTT. The chain links TRBV4-3 to TRBJ2-3, with D perhaps matching TRBD2 (6 bases). Germline CDR1 reads LGHNA; CDR2 reads YSLEER. V was shortened by 5 bases and J by 4 bases, with 13 bases between the two germline ends. The CDR3 consists of 14 residues.

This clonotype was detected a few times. CDR3 in DNA: TGTGCCAGCAGTTCCGGGACAGGGGAAAGCTCCTACGAGCAGTACGTC. As protein: CASSSGTGESSYEQYV. The V gene is TRBV14, the J gene TRBJ2-7, with 10 bases aligning to TRBD1. From germline, CDR1 is SGHDN and CDR2 FVKESK. The CDR3 totals 16 residues. Unmatched junction bases numbered 8, after V lost 6 bases and J lost 0 bases.

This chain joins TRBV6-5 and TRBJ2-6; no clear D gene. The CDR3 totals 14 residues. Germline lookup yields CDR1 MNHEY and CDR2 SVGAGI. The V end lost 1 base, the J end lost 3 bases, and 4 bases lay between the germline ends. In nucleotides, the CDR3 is TGTGCCAGCAGTTACTTTGTTGGGGCCAACGTCCTGACTTTC. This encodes CASSYFVGANVLTF.

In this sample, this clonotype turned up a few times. CDR3 sequence: CASSGDSYEQYV. The CDR3 coding sequence is TGTGCCAGCAGTGGGGACAGTTACGAGCAGTACGTC. The rearrangement uses TRBV6-2 or TRBV6-3 and TRBJ2-7; TRBD1 agrees at 7 bases. Germline assignment: CDR1 MNHEY and CDR2 SVGEGT. The V and J ends lost 5 bases and 4 bases, in that order; junction bases with no gene match: 2. CDR3 length: 12 amino acids.

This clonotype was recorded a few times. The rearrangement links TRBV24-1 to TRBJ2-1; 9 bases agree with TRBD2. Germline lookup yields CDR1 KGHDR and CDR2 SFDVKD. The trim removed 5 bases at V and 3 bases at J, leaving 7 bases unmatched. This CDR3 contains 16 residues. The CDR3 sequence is CATSGNSGGDYNEQFF. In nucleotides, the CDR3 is TGTGCCACCAGTGGCAATAGCGGGGGAGACTACAATGAGCAGTTCTTC.

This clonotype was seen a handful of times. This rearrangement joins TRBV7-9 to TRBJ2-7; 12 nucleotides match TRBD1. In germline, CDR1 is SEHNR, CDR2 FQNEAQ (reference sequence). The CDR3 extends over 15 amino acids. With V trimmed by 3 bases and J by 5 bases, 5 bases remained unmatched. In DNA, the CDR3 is TGTGCCAGCAGCTTGGGACAGGGGGCTTTCCACGAGCAGTACTTC. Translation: CASSLGQGAFHEQYF.

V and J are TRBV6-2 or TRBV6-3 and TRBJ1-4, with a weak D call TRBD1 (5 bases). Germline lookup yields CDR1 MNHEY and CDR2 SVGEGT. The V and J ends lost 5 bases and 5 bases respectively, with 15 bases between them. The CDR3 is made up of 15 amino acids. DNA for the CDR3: TGTGCCAGCAGTCCACCCCGGGGCCTCAATGAAAAACTGTTTTTT. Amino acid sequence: CASSPPRGLNEKLFF.

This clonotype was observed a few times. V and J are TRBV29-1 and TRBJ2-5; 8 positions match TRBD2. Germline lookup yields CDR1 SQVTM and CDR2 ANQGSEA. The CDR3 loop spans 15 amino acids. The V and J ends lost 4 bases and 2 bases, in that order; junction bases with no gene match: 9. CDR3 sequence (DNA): TGCAGCGTTGGGGCCAGGACTAGCCGTCAAGAGACCCAGTACTTC. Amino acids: CSVGARTSRQETQYF.

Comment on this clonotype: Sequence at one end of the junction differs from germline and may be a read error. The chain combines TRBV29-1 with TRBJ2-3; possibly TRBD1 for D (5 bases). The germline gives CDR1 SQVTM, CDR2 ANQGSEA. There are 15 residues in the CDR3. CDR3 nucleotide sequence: TGCAGCGATGAAAAGGCAGGGTCGGGCACAGATACGCAGTATTTT. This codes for CSDEKAGSGTDTQYF.

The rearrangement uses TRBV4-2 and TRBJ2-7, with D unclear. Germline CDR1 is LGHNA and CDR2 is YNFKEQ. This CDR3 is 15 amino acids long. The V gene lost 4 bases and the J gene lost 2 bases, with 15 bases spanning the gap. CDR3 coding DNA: TGTGCCAGCAGCCTGAATTCCGGTAAAGCCTACGAGCAGTACTTC. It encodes CASSLNSGKAYEQYF.

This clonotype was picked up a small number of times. In DNA, the CDR3 is TGCGCCAGCAGCCAAGGGGGCAGAACTTCCAGCTTTTACGAGCAGTACTTC. This translates into CASSQGGRTSSFYEQYF. This chain connects TRBV4-1 to TRBJ2-7; D is possibly TRBD1 (5 bases). The V gene's germline CDR1 is MGHRA and CDR2 YSYEKL. Trimming shortened V by 1 base and J by 4 bases, and 20 bases separated the two germline ends. This CDR3 is built from 17 residues.

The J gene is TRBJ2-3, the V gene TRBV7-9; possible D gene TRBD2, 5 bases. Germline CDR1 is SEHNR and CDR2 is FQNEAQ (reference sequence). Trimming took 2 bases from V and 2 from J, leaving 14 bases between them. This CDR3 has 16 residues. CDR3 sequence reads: CASSLRRVSATDTQYF. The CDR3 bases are TGTGCCAGCAGCTTACGTCGCGTTAGCGCCACAGATACGCAGTATTTT.

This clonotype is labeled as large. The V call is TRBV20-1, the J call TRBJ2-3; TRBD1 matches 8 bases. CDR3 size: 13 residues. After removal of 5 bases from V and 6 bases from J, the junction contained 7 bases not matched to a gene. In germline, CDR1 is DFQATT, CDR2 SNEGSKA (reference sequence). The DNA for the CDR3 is TGCAGTGCTCCCGACAGGGGACTGGATACGCAGTATTTT. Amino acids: CSAPDRGLDTQYF.

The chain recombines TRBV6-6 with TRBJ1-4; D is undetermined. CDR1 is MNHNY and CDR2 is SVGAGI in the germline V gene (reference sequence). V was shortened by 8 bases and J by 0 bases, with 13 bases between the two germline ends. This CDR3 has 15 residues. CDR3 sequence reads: CASSGPLATNEKLFF. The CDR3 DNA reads TGTGCCAGCTCGGGTCCCCTAGCAACTAATGAAAAACTGTTTTTT.

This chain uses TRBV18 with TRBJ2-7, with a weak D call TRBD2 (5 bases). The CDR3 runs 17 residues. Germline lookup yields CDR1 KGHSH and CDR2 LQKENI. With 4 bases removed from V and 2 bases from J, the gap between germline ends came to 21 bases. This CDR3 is CASSRQQFVEVTYEQYF. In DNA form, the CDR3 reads TGTGCCAGCTCACGTCAACAGTTTGTGGAGGTAACCTACGAGCAGTACTTC.

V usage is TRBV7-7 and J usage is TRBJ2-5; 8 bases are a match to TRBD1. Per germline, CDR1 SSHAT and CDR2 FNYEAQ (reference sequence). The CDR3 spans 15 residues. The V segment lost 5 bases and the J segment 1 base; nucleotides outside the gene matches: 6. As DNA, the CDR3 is TGTGCCAGCAGCACAGGGGGACTCAGCCAAGAGACCCAGTACTTC. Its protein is CASSTGGLSQETQYF.

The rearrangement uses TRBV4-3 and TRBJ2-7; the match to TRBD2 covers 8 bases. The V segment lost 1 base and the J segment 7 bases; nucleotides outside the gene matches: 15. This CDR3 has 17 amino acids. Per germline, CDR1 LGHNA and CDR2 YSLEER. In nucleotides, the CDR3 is TGCGCCAGCAGCCAAGTGTTAGGTAGCGGGGATGAGGGTGAGCAGTACTTC. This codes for CASSQVLGSGDEGEQYF.

The CDR3 reads CASSDTPAGGQTDTQYF. CDR3 bases: TGTGCCAGCAGCGACACGCCTGCGGGGGGGCAAACAGATACGCAGTATTTT. V is TRBV7-6 and J is TRBJ2-3; 9 bases are a match to TRBD2. Germline lookup yields CDR1 SGHVS and CDR2 FNYEAQ. The CDR3 loop spans 17 amino acids. The J segment lost 3 bases and the V segment lost 5 bases, leaving 12 bases of the junction unmatched.

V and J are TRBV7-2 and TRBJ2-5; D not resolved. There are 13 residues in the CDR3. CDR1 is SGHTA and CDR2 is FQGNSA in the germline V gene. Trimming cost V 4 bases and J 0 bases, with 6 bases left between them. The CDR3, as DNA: TGTGCCAGCAGCTCTACGTACCAAGAGACCCAGTACTTC. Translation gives CASSSTYQETQYF.